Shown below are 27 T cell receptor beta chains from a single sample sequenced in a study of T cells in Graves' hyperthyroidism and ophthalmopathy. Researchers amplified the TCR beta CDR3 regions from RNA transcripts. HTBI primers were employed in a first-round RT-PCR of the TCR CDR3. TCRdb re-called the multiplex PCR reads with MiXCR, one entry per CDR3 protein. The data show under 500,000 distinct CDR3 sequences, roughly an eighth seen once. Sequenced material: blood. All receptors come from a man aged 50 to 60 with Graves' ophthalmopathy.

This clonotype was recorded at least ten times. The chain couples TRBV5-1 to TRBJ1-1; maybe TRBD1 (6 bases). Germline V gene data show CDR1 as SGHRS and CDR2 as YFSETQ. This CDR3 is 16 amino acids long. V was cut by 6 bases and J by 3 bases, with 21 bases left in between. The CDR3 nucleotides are TGCGCCAGCACCCTTAGTAGGGGGGCGCGGGACACTGAAGCTTTCTTT. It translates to CASTLSRGARDTEAFF.

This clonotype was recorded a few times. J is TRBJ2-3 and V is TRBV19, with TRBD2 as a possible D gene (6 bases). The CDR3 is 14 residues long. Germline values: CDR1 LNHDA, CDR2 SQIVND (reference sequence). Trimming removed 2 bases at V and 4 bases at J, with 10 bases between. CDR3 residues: CASSIIGSADTQYF. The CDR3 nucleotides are TGTGCCAGTAGTATAATCGGGAGTGCAGATACGCAGTATTTT.

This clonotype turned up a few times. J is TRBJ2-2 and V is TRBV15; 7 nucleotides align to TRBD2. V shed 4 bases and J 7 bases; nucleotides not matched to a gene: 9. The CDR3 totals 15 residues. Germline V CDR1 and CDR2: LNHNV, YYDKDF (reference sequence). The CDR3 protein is CATSIEGLGYGELFF. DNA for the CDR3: TGTGCCACCAGCATTGAAGGACTAGGATACGGGGAGCTGTTTTTT.

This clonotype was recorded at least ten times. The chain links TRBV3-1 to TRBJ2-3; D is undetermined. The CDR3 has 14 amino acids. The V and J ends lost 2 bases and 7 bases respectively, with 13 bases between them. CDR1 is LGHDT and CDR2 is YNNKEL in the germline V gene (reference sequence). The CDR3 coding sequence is TGTGCCAGCAGCCAACGTGGAGAGAGAAATACGCAGTATTTT. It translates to CASSQRGERNTQYF.

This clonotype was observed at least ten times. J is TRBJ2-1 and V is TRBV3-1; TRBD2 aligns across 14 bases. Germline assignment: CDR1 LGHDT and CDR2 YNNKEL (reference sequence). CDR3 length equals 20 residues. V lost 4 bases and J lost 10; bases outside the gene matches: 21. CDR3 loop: CASSPRPGLAGALGGEEQFF. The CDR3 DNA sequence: TGTGCCAGCAGCCCACGACCGGGACTAGCGGGAGCCCTGGGGGGAGAGGAGCAGTTCTTC.

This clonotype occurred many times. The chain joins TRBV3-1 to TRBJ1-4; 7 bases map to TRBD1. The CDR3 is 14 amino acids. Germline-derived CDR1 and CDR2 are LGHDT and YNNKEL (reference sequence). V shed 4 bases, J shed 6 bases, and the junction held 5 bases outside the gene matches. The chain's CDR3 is CASSRRQGDEKLFF. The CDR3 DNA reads TGTGCCAGCAGCCGAAGACAGGGAGATGAAAAACTGTTTTTT.

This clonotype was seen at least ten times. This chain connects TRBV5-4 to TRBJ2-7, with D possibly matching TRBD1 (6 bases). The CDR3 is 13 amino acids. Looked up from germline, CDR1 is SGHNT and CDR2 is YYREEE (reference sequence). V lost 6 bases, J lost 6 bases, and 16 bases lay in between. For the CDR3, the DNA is TGTGCCAGCAAAAACGGACAGATCCCCGAGCAGTACTTC. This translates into CASKNGQIPEQYF.

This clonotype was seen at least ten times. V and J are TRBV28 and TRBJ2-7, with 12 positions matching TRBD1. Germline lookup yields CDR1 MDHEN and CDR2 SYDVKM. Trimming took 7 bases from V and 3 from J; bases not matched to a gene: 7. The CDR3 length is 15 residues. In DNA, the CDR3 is TGTGCCAGCATTCCGGGACAGGGGGCGTTCTACGAGCAGTACTTC. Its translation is CASIPGQGAFYEQYF.

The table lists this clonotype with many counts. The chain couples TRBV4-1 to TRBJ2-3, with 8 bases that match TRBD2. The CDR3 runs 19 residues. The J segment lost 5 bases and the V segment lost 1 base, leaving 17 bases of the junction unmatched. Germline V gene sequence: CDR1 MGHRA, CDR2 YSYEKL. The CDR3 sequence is CASSQAFPGTGGVGDTQYF. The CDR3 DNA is TGCGCCAGCAGCCAAGCCTTCCCGGGGACGGGAGGGGTTGGAGATACGCAGTATTTT.

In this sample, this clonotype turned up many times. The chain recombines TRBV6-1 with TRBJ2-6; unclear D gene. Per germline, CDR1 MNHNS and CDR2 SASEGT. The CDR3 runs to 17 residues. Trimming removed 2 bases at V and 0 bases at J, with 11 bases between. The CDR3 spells CASSEPGLDSGANVLTF. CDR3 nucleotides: TGTGCCAGCAGTGAACCCGGCCTCGACTCTGGGGCCAACGTCCTGACTTTC.

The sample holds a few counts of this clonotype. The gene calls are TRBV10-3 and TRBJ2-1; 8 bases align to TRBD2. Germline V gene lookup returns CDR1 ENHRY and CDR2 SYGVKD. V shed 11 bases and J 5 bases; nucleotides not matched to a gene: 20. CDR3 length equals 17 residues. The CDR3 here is CAGTGDSSGNSDNEQFF. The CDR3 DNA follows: TGTGCCGGCACGGGGGATAGTAGCGGGAACTCTGACAATGAGCAGTTCTTC.

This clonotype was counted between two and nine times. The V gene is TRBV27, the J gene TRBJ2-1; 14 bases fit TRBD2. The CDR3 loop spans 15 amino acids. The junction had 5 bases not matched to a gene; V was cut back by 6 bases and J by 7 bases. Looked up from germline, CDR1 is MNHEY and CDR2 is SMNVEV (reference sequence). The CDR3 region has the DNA TGTGCCAGCAGCTTAGGGACTAGCGGGAGAAATGAGCAGTTCTTC. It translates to CASSLGTSGRNEQFF.

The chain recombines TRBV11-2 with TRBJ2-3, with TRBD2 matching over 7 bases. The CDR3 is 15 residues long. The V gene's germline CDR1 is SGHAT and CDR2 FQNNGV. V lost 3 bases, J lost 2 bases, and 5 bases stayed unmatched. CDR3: CASSFGGRTTDTQYF. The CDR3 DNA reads TGTGCCAGCAGCTTTGGCGGGAGAACCACAGATACGCAGTATTTT. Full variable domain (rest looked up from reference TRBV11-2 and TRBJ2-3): EAGVAQSPRYKIIEKRQSVAFWCNPISGHATLYWYQQILGQGPKLLIQFQNNGVVDDSQLPKDRFSAERLKGVDSTLKIQPAKLEDSAVYLCASSFGGRTTDTQYFGPGTRLTVL.

The CDR3 loop reads CASSATVGGNEKLFF. CDR3 nucleotide sequence: TGTGCCAGTAGTGCGACTGTCGGGGGAAATGAAAAACTGTTTTTT. The rearrangement uses TRBV19 and TRBJ1-4; a possible D gene is TRBD1 (5 bases). The V gene's germline CDR1 is LNHDA and CDR2 SQIVND (reference sequence). CDR3 size: 15 residues. V was cut by 5 bases and J by 5 bases, with 15 bases left in between.

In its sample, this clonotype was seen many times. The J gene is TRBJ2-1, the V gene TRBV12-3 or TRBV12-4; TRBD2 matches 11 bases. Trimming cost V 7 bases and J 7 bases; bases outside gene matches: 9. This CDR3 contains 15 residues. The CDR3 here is CASNLAGGIFNEQFF. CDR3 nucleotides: TGTGCCAGCAATCTAGCGGGAGGCATTTTTAATGAGCAGTTCTTC.

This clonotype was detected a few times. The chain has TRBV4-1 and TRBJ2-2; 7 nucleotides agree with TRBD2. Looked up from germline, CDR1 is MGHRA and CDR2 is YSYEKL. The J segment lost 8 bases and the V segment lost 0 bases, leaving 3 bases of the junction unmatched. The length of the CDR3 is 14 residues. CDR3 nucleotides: TGCGCCAGCAGCCAAGATTGGGGACTAGGGGAGCTGTTTTTT. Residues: CASSQDWGLGELFF.

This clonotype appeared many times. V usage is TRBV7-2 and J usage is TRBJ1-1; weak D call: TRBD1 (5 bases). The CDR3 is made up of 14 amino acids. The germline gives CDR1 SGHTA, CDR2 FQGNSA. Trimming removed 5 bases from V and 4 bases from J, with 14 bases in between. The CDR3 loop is CASSLWGVGTEAFF. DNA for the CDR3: TGTGCCAGCAGCCTGTGGGGGGTGGGCACTGAAGCTTTCTTT.

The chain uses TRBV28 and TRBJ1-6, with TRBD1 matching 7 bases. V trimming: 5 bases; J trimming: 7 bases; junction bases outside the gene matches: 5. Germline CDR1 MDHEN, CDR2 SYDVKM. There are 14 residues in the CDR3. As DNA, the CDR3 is TGTGCCAGCAGTGAACGACAGGGAAATTCACCCCTCCACTTT. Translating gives CASSERQGNSPLHF.

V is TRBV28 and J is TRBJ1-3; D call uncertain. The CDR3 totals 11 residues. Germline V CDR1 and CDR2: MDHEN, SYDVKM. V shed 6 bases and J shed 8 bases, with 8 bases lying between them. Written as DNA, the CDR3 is TGTGCCAGCAGCGTAATAGACACCATATATTTT. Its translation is CASSVIDTIYF.

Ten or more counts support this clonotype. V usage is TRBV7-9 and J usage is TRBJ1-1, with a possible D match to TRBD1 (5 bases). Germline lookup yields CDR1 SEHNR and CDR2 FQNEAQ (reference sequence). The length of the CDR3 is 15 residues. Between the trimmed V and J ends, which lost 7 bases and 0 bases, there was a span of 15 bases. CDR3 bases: TGTGCCAGCACTCAAAGAGGGGAGATGAACACTGAAGCTTTCTTT. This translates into CASTQRGEMNTEAFF.

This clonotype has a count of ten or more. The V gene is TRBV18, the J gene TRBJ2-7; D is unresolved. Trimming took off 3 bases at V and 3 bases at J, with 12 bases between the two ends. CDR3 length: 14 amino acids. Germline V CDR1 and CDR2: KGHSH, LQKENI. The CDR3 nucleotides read TGTGCCAGCTCACCTACGCCGGCCAGCTACGAGCAGTACTTC. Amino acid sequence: CASSPTPASYEQYF.

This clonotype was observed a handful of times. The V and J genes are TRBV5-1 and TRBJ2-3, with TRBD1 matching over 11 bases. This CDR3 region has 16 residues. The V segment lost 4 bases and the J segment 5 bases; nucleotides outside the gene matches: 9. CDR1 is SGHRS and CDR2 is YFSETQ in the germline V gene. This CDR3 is CASSQTWTGGKDTQYF. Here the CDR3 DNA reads TGCGCCAGCAGCCAAACTTGGACAGGGGGCAAAGATACGCAGTATTTT.

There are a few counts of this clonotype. The CDR3 DNA is TGTGCCAGCAGTTTATATCTATCTAGCAATCAGCCCCAGCATTTT. Encoded protein: CASSLYLSSNQPQHF. The chain links TRBV28 to TRBJ1-5; D uncertain. The CDR3 is 15 amino acids. Trimming cost V 1 base and J 0 bases, with 7 bases left between them. Per germline, CDR1 MDHEN and CDR2 SYDVKM.

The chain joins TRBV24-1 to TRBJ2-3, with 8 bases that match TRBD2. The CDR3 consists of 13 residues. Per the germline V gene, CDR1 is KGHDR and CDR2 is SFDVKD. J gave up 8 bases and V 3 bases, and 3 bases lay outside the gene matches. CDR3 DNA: TGTGCCACCAGTGATACCCTAGCGGGTACGCAGTATTTT. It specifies CATSDTLAGTQYF.

In DNA form, the CDR3 reads TGTGCCAGCAGTCCCCCCCCCCCCCACCCGAACACCGGGGAGCTGTTTTTT. Amino acids: CASSPPPPHPNTGELFF. The V call is TRBV28, the J call TRBJ2-2; D gene uncertain. The CDR3 runs 17 residues. V was cut by 5 bases and J by 0 bases, with 16 bases left in between. Germline-derived CDR1 and CDR2 are MDHEN and SYDVKM.

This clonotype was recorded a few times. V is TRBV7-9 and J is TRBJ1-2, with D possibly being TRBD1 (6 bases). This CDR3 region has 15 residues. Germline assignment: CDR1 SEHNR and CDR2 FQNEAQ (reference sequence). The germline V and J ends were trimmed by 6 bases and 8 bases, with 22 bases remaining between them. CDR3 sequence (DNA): TGTGCCAGCAGACCCGATGGTGGGGGGCTAAGCGGCTACACCTTC. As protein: CASRPDGGGLSGYTF.

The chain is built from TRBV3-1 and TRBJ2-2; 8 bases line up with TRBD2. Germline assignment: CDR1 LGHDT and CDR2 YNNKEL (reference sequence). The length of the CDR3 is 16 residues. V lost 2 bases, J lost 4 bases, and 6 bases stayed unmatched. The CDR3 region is CASSQRAGAVTGELFF. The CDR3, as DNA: TGTGCCAGCAGCCAAAGAGCGGGGGCGGTCACCGGGGAGCTGTTTTTT. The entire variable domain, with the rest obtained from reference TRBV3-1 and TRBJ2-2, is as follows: DTAVSQTPKYLVTQMGNDKSIKCEQNLGHDTMYWYKQDSKKFLKIMFSYNNKELIINETVPNRFSPKSPDKAHLNLHINSLELGDSAVYFCASSQRAGAVTGELFFGEGSRLTVL.